Presented here are 25 T cell receptor beta chains from one specimen sequenced in a study of regulatory T cells in long-lasting Graves disease. The authors built TCR beta libraries using iRepertoire HTBI primers and Arm-PCR of CDR3 regions. One entry per CDR3 protein, called by TCRdb with MiXCR from the multiplex PCR reads. Of more than 300,000 distinct CDR3 sequences listed, 15% to 17% are singletons. Time point: newly diagnosed GD, antithyroid drugs for less than 3 months. Making the TCR library involved RNA that had been extracted from PBMCs. This specimen was peripheral blood mononuclear cells (PBMCs), taken at new diagnosis, from a patient treated with antithyroid drugs. The receptor source for this set is a female donor with Graves disease.

This clonotype was counted at least ten times. The rearrangement joins TRBV6-2 or TRBV6-3 to TRBJ2-1, with 9 bases lining up with TRBD1. Germline V lookup: CDR1 MNHEY, CDR2 SVGEGT. V lost 7 bases to trimming and J lost 8 bases; unmatched junction nucleotides: 12. This CDR3 has 15 residues. This chain's CDR3 is CASTDRGEGIDEQFF. The CDR3 DNA follows: TGTGCCAGCACCGACAGGGGGGAGGGGATCGATGAGCAGTTCTTC.

This clonotype was seen many times. This chain uses TRBV27 with TRBJ2-2; no clear D. There are 13 residues in the CDR3. Germline values: CDR1 MNHEY, CDR2 SMNVEV (reference sequence). V lost 7 bases to trimming and J lost 5 bases, with 11 bases between them. CDR3 in DNA: TGTGCCAGCATGATTAGTCGGACCGGGGAGCTGTTTTTT. Translating gives CASMISRTGELFF.

There are many counts of this clonotype. This chain links TRBV2 with TRBJ1-1; tentative D call: TRBD1 (6 bases). The CDR3 is 13 amino acids. Between the trimmed V and J ends, which lost 3 bases and 5 bases, there was a span of 10 bases. Per germline, CDR1 SNHLY and CDR2 FYNNEI. The CDR3 sequence is CASSDGGRTEAFF. The DNA of the CDR3 is TGTGCCAGCAGTGACGGGGGGCGGACTGAAGCTTTCTTT.

The table lists this clonotype with many counts. The junction departs from the called germline gene at one end, perhaps through a read error. The chain is built from TRBV12-3 or TRBV12-4 and TRBJ2-1, with D tentatively TRBD2 (6 bases). The CDR3 extends over 18 amino acids. CDR3 in amino acids: CASNQRARWRDSNNEQFF. CDR3 nucleotides: TGTGCCAGCAATCAACGGGCGAGGTGGCGGGACTCCAACAATGAGCAGTTCTTC.

V is TRBV18 and J is TRBJ2-7; D is unclear. The CDR3 runs 15 residues. The V gene lost 6 bases and the J gene lost 1 base, with 16 bases spanning the gap. Germline CDR1 and CDR2: KGHSH and LQKENI. The DNA for the CDR3 is TGTGCCAGCTCCCTCGCCCCAACGGCTTCCTACGAGCAGTACTTC. Encoded protein: CASSLAPTASYEQYF.

The sample holds a few counts of this clonotype. The V and J genes are TRBV27 and TRBJ2-5; tentatively, D is TRBD2 (6 bases). CDR3 length: 15 amino acids. Trimming stripped 3 bases from V and 5 bases from J, with 16 bases between. The germline V gene encodes CDR1 MNHEY and CDR2 SMNVEV (reference sequence). CDR3 sequence (DNA): TGTGCCAGCAGTTTCATTAGCGGAGTATATGAGACCCAGTACTTC. It codes for CASSFISGVYETQYF.

In its sample, this clonotype was seen many times. V gene TRBV14 combines with J gene TRBJ2-1; no clear D. V lost 0 bases and J 5 bases, leaving 11 bases between the germline ends. Germline CDR1 SGHDN, CDR2 FVKESK. The CDR3 consists of 15 residues. CDR3 nucleotides: TGTGCCAGCAGCCAAGATAGCCAGGTCCACAATGAGCAGTTCTTC. It encodes CASSQDSQVHNEQFF.

This clonotype has ten or more counts. The CDR3 loop reads CASSGTGGGYEQYF. The CDR3 DNA follows: TGTGCCAGCAGCGGGACAGGGGGCGGGTACGAGCAGTACTTC. This sequence joins TRBV27 and TRBJ2-7; 12 positions agree with TRBD1. CDR1 MNHEY and CDR2 SMNVEV come from the germline V gene (reference sequence). V lost 6 bases and J lost 4; bases outside the gene matches: 4. The CDR3 covers 14 residues.

V usage is TRBV12-5 and J usage is TRBJ2-7; 10 bases are a match to TRBD1. With V trimmed by 4 bases and J by 5 bases, 5 bases remained unmatched. CDR3 length: 14 amino acids. Germline CDR1 and CDR2: LGHNT and FRNRAP. CDR3 DNA sequence: TGTGCTAGTGGTTGGGGGACAGGGGCGGACGAGCAGTACTTC. Translation gives CASGWGTGADEQYF.

In its sample, this clonotype was seen a few times. This chain joins TRBV10-3 and TRBJ1-6, with 8 bases fitting TRBD1. Per germline, CDR1 ENHRY and CDR2 SYGVKD. There are 17 residues in the CDR3. V dropped 2 bases and J dropped 7; count of bases not matched to a gene: 10. The CDR3 DNA sequence: TGTGCCATCAGTGAGCCGAGAACCGGGACAGGCAATTCACCCCTCCACTTT. Its translation: CAISEPRTGTGNSPLHF.

This clonotype showed up just a few times. The chain links TRBV4-3 to TRBJ2-1; the match to TRBD1 covers 8 bases. Germline CDR1 LGHNA, CDR2 YSLEER. With V trimmed by 1 base and J by 3 bases, 8 bases remained unmatched. CDR3 size: 17 residues. The DNA of the CDR3 is TGCGCCAGCAGCCAAGCCTTGGACAGGGCCGACTACAATGAGCAGTTCTTC. Amino acids: CASSQALDRADYNEQFF.

Only a few counts were recorded for this clonotype. The chain uses TRBV7-9 and TRBJ1-2, with D perhaps matching TRBD1 (5 bases). V lost 5 bases, J lost 4 bases, and 14 bases lay in between. The CDR3 is made up of 14 amino acids. Germline CDR1 is SEHNR and CDR2 is FQNEAQ (reference sequence). CDR3 loop: CASSHPDISYGYTF. CDR3 in DNA: TGTGCCAGCAGCCACCCGGACATCTCCTATGGCTACACCTTC.

V and J are TRBV20-1 and TRBJ1-3, with 9 bases matching TRBD1. V gave up 2 bases and J gave up 2 bases; unmatched junction bases: 4. CDR3 length: 15 amino acids. The germline gives CDR1 DFQATT, CDR2 SNEGSKA (reference sequence). The CDR3 loop is CSARQGDRAGNTIYF. The CDR3 nucleotides read TGCAGTGCTAGACAAGGGGACAGGGCTGGAAACACCATATATTTT.

The gene calls are TRBV4-1 and TRBJ1-3, with D possibly being TRBD1 (5 bases). CDR1 and CDR2 from the germline V gene are MGHRA and YSYEKL. Trimming left V 4 bases short and J 2 bases short, with 12 bases between. The CDR3 consists of 15 residues. The CDR3 nucleotides read TGCGCCAGCAGCCGTTCTGGGGGAGCTGGAAACACCATATATTTT. Its translation: CASSRSGGAGNTIYF.

This chain uses TRBV20-1 with TRBJ2-2; the match to TRBD2 covers 9 bases. Germline V gene data show CDR1 as DFQATT and CDR2 as SNEGSKA (reference sequence). The CDR3 runs to 16 residues. After removal of 0 bases from V and 7 bases from J, the junction contained 9 bases not matched to a gene. The CDR3 coding sequence is TGCAGTGCTAGAGACCTCTCTAGCGGGATGTACGGGGAGCTGTTTTTT. Translating gives CSARDLSSGMYGELFF.

This clonotype came up a few times. The V and J genes are TRBV20-1 and TRBJ2-1; no clear D gene. Germline V CDR1 and CDR2: DFQATT, SNEGSKA (reference sequence). Trimming cost V 5 bases and J 8 bases, with 16 bases left between them. The CDR3 extends over 13 amino acids. CDR3 amino acids: CSAYLRRVHEQFF. CDR3 DNA sequence: TGCAGTGCTTACCTGCGAAGGGTACATGAGCAGTTCTTC.

This clonotype has only a few counts. The rearrangement uses TRBV19 and TRBJ1-5, with D possibly being TRBD1 (5 bases). V lost 2 bases and J lost 4, with 9 bases in between. Germline values: CDR1 LNHDA, CDR2 SQIVND (reference sequence). The CDR3 totals 14 residues. CDR3 DNA sequence: TGTGCCAGTAGTATACAGGGACTGAATCAGCCCCAGCATTTT. This gives the protein CASSIQGLNQPQHF.

The chain couples TRBV27 to TRBJ2-3, with a possible D match to TRBD1 (6 bases). From germline, CDR1 is MNHEY and CDR2 SMNVEV (reference sequence). The CDR3 sequence is 18 residues long. V was cut by 1 base and J by 5 bases, with 22 bases left in between. The CDR3 DNA sequence: TGTGCCAGCAGTTTATTATCCTACTCAGGGGCTGAGGGAGATACGCAGTATTTT. Amino acid sequence: CASSLLSYSGAEGDTQYF.

This chain joins TRBV25-1 and TRBJ1-2, with 11 nucleotides matching TRBD1. The V and J ends lost 4 bases and 5 bases, in that order; junction bases with no gene match: 6. Germline V gene data show CDR1 as MGHDK and CDR2 as SYGVNS. The CDR3 sequence is 15 residues long. CDR3 in DNA: TGTGCCAGCAGTGCCTTCGGGACAGGGGGGTATGGCTACACCTTC. Protein sequence: CASSAFGTGGYGYTF.

This clonotype came up many times. The CDR3 here is CAWSVRGMNTEAFF. The CDR3 DNA is TGTGCCTGGAGTGTTCGGGGAATGAACACTGAAGCTTTCTTT. V gene TRBV30 combines with J gene TRBJ1-1; D ambiguous. Trimming took off 0 bases at V and 0 bases at J, with 8 bases between the two ends. Germline V gives CDR1 GTSNPN, CDR2 SVGIG (reference sequence). This CDR3 contains 14 residues. Based on the CDR3 plus reference TRBV30 and TRBJ1-1, the full variable domain is SQTIHQWPATLVQPVGSPLSLECTVEGTSNPNLYWYRQAAGRGLQLLFYSVGIGQISSEVPQNLSASRPQDRQFILSSKKLLLSDSGFYLCAWSVRGMNTEAFFGQGTRLTVV.

This clonotype was counted a few times. The V gene is TRBV27, the J gene TRBJ1-3; 7 bases fit TRBD1. The CDR3 is made up of 16 amino acids. From germline, CDR1 is MNHEY and CDR2 SMNVEV (reference sequence). Trimming cost V 7 bases and J 2 bases; bases outside gene matches: 11. This chain's CDR3 is CASKTSGTETGNTIYF. CDR3 sequence (DNA): TGTGCCAGCAAAACCTCCGGGACAGAGACTGGAAACACCATATATTTT.

This clonotype was observed once. This rearrangement joins TRBV27 to TRBJ2-7; possibly TRBD2 for D (7 bases). Germline loops: CDR1 MNHEY, CDR2 SMNVEV (reference sequence). Deletions cut 5 bases from V and 6 bases from J, with 23 bases between. The CDR3 loop spans 16 amino acids. CDR3 DNA sequence: TGTGCCAGCAGTGGGGGGGCAGGGGCCTTGCATTCCGAGCAGTACTTC. Translation gives CASSGGAGALHSEQYF.

This chain connects TRBV5-6 to TRBJ2-2, with D maybe TRBD1 (5 bases). CDR3 length: 16 residues. In germline, CDR1 is SGHDT, CDR2 YYEEEE. The ends were cut back, 4 bases at V and 4 bases at J, with 17 bases in the middle. CDR3 nucleotides: TGTGCCAGCAGCATCGCTCCAGGGTCCGGCACCGGGGAGCTGTTTTTT. This translates into CASSIAPGSGTGELFF.

This clonotype has ten or more counts. This sequence joins TRBV7-9 and TRBJ2-1; 8 bases map to TRBD2. The CDR3 runs to 15 residues. Trimming took 5 bases from V and 6 from J; bases not matched to a gene: 9. Germline CDR1 reads SEHNR; CDR2 reads FQNEAQ (reference sequence). The CDR3 is CASSPLQTSANEQFF. The DNA for the CDR3 is TGTGCCAGCAGCCCACTTCAGACTAGCGCCAATGAGCAGTTCTTC.

This clonotype was counted between two and nine times. The CDR3 loop reads CASRVGGSKFF. The DNA for the CDR3 is TGTGCCAGCAGGGTTGGCGGGAGTAAGTTCTTC. The gene calls are TRBV6-1 and TRBJ2-1; 7 nucleotides align to TRBD2. J lost 14 bases, V lost 6 bases, and 7 bases had no gene match. CDR1 is MNHNS, CDR2 SASEGT, per germline. CDR3 length equals 11 residues.